The present T cell receptor (beta chain) was sequenced within a study of T cell repertoires in cytomegalovirus infection. Study-wide background: Public TCR beta signatures indicated both CMV infection and matching HLA type. General observations from the study: HLA-C-restricted CMV clonotypes gave the most frequent clonotype in two of eight donors.

In regard to this clonotype: Its antigen remains unidentified.

J lost 5 bases, V lost 3 bases, and 6 bases had no gene match. Germline lookup yields CDR1 LNHDA and CDR2 SQIVND (reference sequence). CDR3 length equals 15 residues. TCRdb used MiXCR to reprocess the reads, holding one entry per CDR3 protein. The sample records about half a million distinct CDR3 sequences, roughly 34% being singletons. This chain links TRBV19 with TRBJ2-3, with TRBD2 matching 9 bases. Sequenced here: cultured PBMCs, sampled from culture after CMV antigen stimulation. This clonotype originated in a human donor in good health (CMV status not recorded). Some clones in this sample may be carry-over from other donors' samples. CDR3 sequence (DNA): TGTGCCAGTAGTATTGAGGCGGGAGGGCTAGATACGCAGTATTTT. Translated, it gives CASSIEAGGLDTQYF.